These T cell receptor beta chains were read from a single sample in a study of blood T cell repertoires in COVID-19. Assay: immunoSEQ multiplex PCR; the TCRdb copy retains only in-frame clones and omits some. The sample contains about 240,000 clones, roughly 80% of which appear only once. The material sequenced was PBMCs or T cells enriched from blood (not recorded which). All receptors derive from a woman aged 40-49 years who had been exposed to COVID-19. The CDR3 runs from the conserved cysteine through the conserved F or W. D genes are given only for firm matches. Size tells how often a clone was seen (once, few, many) or the class of an expanded clone, and some rows leave it out.

D: -
V: TRBV18
J: TRBJ1-5
size: -
CDR3: CASSPGPDKGDNQPQHF
DNA: TGTGCCAGCTCACCAGGCCCGGACAAGGGCGACAATCAGCCCCAGCATTTT

D: -
V: TRBV2
J: TRBJ1-2
size: -
CDR3: CASSERNYGYTF
DNA: TGTGCCAGCAGTGAGAGAAACTATGGCTACACCTTC

D: -
V: TRBV29-1
J: TRBJ2-3
size: -
CDR3: CSVEARADTQYF
DNA: TGCAGCGTTGAAGCCCGCGCAGATACGCAGTATTTT

D: -
V: TRBV3-1/TRBV3-2
J: TRBJ2-7
size: -
CDR3: CASSPQNRRVHEQYF
DNA: TGTGCCAGCAGCCCTCAGAACAGGAGGGTCCACGAGCAGTACTTC

D: TRBD1
V: TRBV28
J: TRBJ2-7
size: -
CDR3: CASSMTGQLSYEQYF
DNA: TGTGCCAGCAGTATGACGGGACAGCTATCCTACGAGCAGTACTTC

D: TRBD1
V: TRBV4-3
J: TRBJ1-6
size: -
CDR3: CASSQEPPDRGPYNSPLHF
DNA: TGCGCCAGCAGCCAAGAACCCCCGGACAGGGGCCCCTATAATTCACCCCTCCACTTT

D: -
V: TRBV27
J: TRBJ2-5
size: -
CDR3: CASSAQGRETQYF
DNA: TGTGCCAGCAGTGCACAGGGCCGAGAGACCCAGTACTTC

D: -
V: TRBV5-1
J: TRBJ1-4
size: -
CDR3: CASSQGGATNEKLFF
DNA: TGCGCCAGCAGCCAAGGGGGAGCAACTAATGAAAAACTGTTTTTT

D: TRBD1
V: TRBV6-2/TRBV6-3
J: TRBJ2-4
size: -
CDR3: CASSYSTGGHGIQYF
DNA: TGTGCCAGCAGTTACTCTACAGGGGGCCACGGCATTCAGTACTTC

D: TRBD2
V: TRBV29-1
J: TRBJ2-7
size: once
CDR3: CSAGTSSPYEQYF
DNA: TGCAGCGCTGGGACTAGCTCCCCCTACGAGCAGTACTTC

D: -
V: TRBV12-5
J: TRBJ2-7
size: once
CDR3: CASEGGPSAQYF
DNA: TGTGCTAGCGAGGGGGGGCCGTCCGCGCAGTACTTC

D: -
V: TRBV28
J: TRBJ1-3
size: -
CDR3: CASSLSRLAGNTIYF
DNA: TGTGCCAGCAGTCTCTCAAGACTGGCTGGAAACACCATATATTTT

D: -
V: TRBV28
J: TRBJ1-5
size: -
CDR3: CASNLRGGAQPQHF
DNA: TGTGCCAGCAATCTAAGGGGGGGAGCCCAGCCCCAGCATTTT

D: -
V: TRBV6-5
J: TRBJ1-1
size: once
CDR3: CASSYDRGYTEAFF
DNA: TGTGCCAGCAGTTACGACCGGGGTTACACTGAAGCTTTCTTT

D: TRBD2
V: TRBV14
J: TRBJ2-1
size: -
CDR3: CASSQNLGRGGHNEQFF
DNA: TGTGCCAGCAGCCAAAACCTGGGGCGGGGGGGCCACAATGAGCAGTTCTTC

D: TRBD2
V: TRBV29-1
J: TRBJ2-5
size: -
CDR3: CSVGASGVAETQYF
DNA: TGCAGCGTTGGGGCTAGCGGGGTAGCAGAGACCCAGTACTTC

D: -
V: TRBV3-1/TRBV3-2
J: TRBJ1-2
size: few
CDR3: CASRGRGAGYGYTF
DNA: TGTGCCAGCAGAGGGAGGGGGGCTGGCTATGGCTACACCTTC

D: TRBD1
V: TRBV12-5
J: TRBJ1-4
size: -
CDR3: CASGLTPDRGTQKLFF
DNA: TGTGCTAGTGGTTTGACCCCGGACAGGGGGACCCAAAAACTGTTTTTT

D: -
V: TRBV19
J: TRBJ1-1
size: -
CDR3: CASSTSSAANTEAFF
DNA: TGTGCCAGTAGTACGAGTTCGGCGGCGAACACTGAAGCTTTCTTT

D: -
V: TRBV5-1
J: TRBJ2-5
size: many
CDR3: CASSLAGGQETQYF
DNA: TGCGCCAGCAGCTTGGCGGGTGGCCAAGAGACCCAGTACTTC

D: -
V: TRBV6-5
J: TRBJ1-1
size: -
CDR3: CASRETQANTEAFF
DNA: TGTGCCAGCAGGGAGACACAGGCAAACACTGAAGCTTTCTTT

D: -
V: TRBV28
J: TRBJ1-3
size: -
CDR3: CASSSGIGNTIYF
DNA: TGTGCCAGCAGTTCAGGGATTGGAAACACCATATATTTT

D: TRBD2
V: TRBV28
J: TRBJ2-1
size: -
CDR3: CASSLSLAGYNEQFF
DNA: TGTGCCAGCAGTTTATCCCTAGCGGGATACAATGAGCAGTTCTTC

D: -
V: TRBV19
J: TRBJ1-1
size: -
CDR3: CATTPGYLRKVNTEAFF
DNA: TGTGCCACGACCCCGGGGTATCTTCGAAAAGTGAACACTGAAGCTTTCTTT

D: -
V: TRBV11-2
J: TRBJ2-5
size: -
CDR3: CASSSRDISEETQYF
DNA: TGTGCCAGCAGTTCCCGGGACATCTCGGAGGAGACCCAGTACTTC

D: -
V: TRBV7-8
J: TRBJ1-5
size: -
CDR3: CASSQTDSNQPQHF
DNA: TGTGCCAGCAGCCAGACAGATAGCAATCAGCCCCAGCATTTT

D: -
V: TRBV6-2/TRBV6-3
J: TRBJ2-1
size: -
CDR3: CASSQGGEQFF
DNA: TGTGCCAGCAGTCAAGGCGGCGAGCAGTTCTTC

D: -
V: TRBV5-8
J: TRBJ1-1
size: -
CDR3: CASEKQTNTEAFF
DNA: TGTGCCAGCGAGAAACAGACGAACACTGAAGCTTTCTTT

D: -
V: TRBV28
J: TRBJ1-2
size: -
CDR3: CASSLQQAGYTF
DNA: TGTGCCAGCAGTTTACAACAGGCTGGCTACACCTTC

D: TRBD1
V: TRBV15
J: TRBJ1-6
size: -
CDR3: CATSTRTGTVSLHF
DNA: TGTGCCACCAGCACTCGGACAGGGACCGTATCCCTCCACTTT

D: -
V: TRBV7-2
J: TRBJ1-5
size: few
CDR3: CASSLGQINQPQHF
DNA: TGTGCCAGCAGCTTAGGTCAGATCAATCAGCCCCAGCATTTT

D: TRBD1
V: TRBV4-2
J: TRBJ1-1
size: -
CDR3: CASSRTGTGGAEAFF
DNA: TGTGCCAGCAGCCGAACCGGGACAGGCGGGGCCGAAGCTTTCTTT

D: -
V: TRBV29-1
J: TRBJ1-1
size: many
CDR3: CSVGATAGRTEAFF
DNA: TGCAGCGTTGGGGCAACGGCAGGGCGGACTGAAGCTTTCTTT

D: TRBD2
V: TRBV3-1/TRBV3-2
J: TRBJ2-1
size: -
CDR3: CASSRGGLAYNEQFF
DNA: TGTGCCAGCAGCCGAGGAGGACTAGCCTACAATGAGCAGTTCTTC

D: TRBD1
V: TRBV7-9
J: TRBJ1-2
size: -
CDR3: CASSPPTGGVGYGYTF
DNA: TGTGCCAGCAGCCCACCGACAGGGGGCGTAGGCTATGGCTACACCTTC

D: -
V: TRBV6-5
J: TRBJ2-1
size: -
CDR3: CASRKDSFYGNEQFF
DNA: TGTGCCAGCAGGAAGGACTCGTTTTATGGCAATGAGCAGTTCTTC